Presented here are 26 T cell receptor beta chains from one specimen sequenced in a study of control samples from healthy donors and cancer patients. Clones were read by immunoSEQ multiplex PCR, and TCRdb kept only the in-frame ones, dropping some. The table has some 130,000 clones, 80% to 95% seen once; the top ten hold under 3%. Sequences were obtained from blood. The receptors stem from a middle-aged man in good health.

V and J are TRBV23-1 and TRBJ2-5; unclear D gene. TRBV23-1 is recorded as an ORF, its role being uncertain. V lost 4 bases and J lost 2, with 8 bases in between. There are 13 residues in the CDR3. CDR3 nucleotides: TGCGCCAGCAGTCGAAGGAGACAAGAGACCCAGTACTTC. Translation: CASSRRRQETQYF.

In nucleotides, the CDR3 is TGTGCCAGCAGCCTCACAGATACGCAGTATTTT. This encodes CASSLTDTQYF. This chain joins TRBV2 and TRBJ2-3, with no clear D. Germline CDR1 SNHLY, CDR2 FYNNEI. V was trimmed by 6 bases and J by 2 bases, leaving 3 bases between them. This CDR3 contains 11 residues.

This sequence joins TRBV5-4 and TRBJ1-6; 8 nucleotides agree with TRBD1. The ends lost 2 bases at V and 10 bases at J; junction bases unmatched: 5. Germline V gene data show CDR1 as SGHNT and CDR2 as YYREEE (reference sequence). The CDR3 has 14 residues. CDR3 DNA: TGTGCCAGCAGCTTTGGACAGGGCCCATCACCCCTCCACTTT. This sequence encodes CASSFGQGPSPLHF.

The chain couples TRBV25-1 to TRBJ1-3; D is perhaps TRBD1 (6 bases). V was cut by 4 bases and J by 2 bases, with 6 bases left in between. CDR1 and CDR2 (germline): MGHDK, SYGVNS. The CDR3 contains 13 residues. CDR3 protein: CASSAGAGNTIYF. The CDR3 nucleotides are TGTGCCAGCAGTGCAGGGGCTGGAAACACCATATATTTT.

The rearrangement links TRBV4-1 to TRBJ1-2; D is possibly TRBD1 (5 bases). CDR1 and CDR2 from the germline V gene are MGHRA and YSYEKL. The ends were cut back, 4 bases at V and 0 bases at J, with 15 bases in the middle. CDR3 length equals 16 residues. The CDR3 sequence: CASSPRGRFANYGYTF. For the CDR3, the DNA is TGCGCCAGCAGCCCCCGGGGACGATTTGCTAACTATGGCTACACCTTC.

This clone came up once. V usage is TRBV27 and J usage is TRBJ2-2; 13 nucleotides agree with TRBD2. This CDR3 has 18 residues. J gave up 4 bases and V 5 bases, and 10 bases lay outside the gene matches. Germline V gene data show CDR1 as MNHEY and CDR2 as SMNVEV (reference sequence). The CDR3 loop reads CASSPGLAGVLPTGELFF. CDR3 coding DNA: TGTGCCAGCAGTCCCGGACTAGCGGGGGTCTTACCCACCGGGGAGCTGTTTTTT.

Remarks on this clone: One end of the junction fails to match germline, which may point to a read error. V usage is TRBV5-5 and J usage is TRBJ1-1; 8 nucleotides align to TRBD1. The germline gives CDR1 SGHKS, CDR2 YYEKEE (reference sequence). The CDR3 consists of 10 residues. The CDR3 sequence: CASHSGQALF. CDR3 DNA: TGTGCCAGCCATTCGGGACAGGCCCTCTTC. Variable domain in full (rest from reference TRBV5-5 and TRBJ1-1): DAGVTQSPTHLIKTRGQQVTLRCSPISGHKSVSWYQQVLGQGPQFIFQYYEKEERGRGNFPDRFSARQFPNYSSELNVNALLLGDSALYLCASHSGQALFGQGTRLTVV.

CDR3 in DNA: TGTGCCAGCATCGAAGGGGATTGGGCTAATGAAAAACTGTTTTTT. It encodes CASIEGDWANEKLFF. The chain joins TRBV6-6 to TRBJ1-4; TRBD1 is a possible D gene (5 bases). The CDR3 totals 15 residues. Trimming cost V 7 bases and J 3 bases, with 15 bases left between them. CDR1 is MNHNY, CDR2 SVGAGI, per germline (reference sequence).

As DNA, the CDR3 is TGTGCCAGCAGTCCCATCAGGGGATCAGAGGGCTACACCTTC. Translated: CASSPIRGSEGYTF. The rearrangement joins TRBV27 to TRBJ1-2; possible D gene TRBD1, 6 bases. The germline V and J ends were trimmed by 5 bases and 8 bases, with 18 bases remaining between them. The CDR3 length is 14 residues. Germline CDR1 is MNHEY and CDR2 is SMNVEV (reference sequence).

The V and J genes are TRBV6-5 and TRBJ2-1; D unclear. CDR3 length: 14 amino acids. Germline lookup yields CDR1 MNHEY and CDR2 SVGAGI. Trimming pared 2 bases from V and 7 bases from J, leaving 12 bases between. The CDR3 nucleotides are TGTGCCAGCAGTTACGGTAGCCTGGTGAATGAGCAGTTCTTC. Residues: CASSYGSLVNEQFF.

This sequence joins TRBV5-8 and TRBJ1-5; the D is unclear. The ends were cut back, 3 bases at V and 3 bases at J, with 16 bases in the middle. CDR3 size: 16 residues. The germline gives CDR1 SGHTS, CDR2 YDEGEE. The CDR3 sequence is CASSSGPRGSNQPQHF. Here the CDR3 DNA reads TGTGCCAGCAGCTCCGGGCCACGAGGCTCCAATCAGCCCCAGCATTTT. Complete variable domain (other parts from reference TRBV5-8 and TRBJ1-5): EAGVTQSPTHLIKTRGQQATLRCSPISGHTSVYWYQQALGLGLQFLLWYDEGEERNRGNFPPRFSGRQFPNYSSELNVNALELEDSALYLCASSSGPRGSNQPQHFGDGTRLSIL.

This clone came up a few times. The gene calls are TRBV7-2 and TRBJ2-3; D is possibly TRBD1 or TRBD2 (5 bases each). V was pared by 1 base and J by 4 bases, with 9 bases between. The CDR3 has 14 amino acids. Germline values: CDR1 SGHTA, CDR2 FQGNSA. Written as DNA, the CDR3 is TGTGCCAGCAGCTTAGTAACGGGACCAGATACGCAGTATTTT. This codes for CASSLVTGPDTQYF.

CDR3 loop: CASTRTTNEKLFF. The CDR3 DNA reads TGTGCCAGCACCCGGACAACTAATGAAAAACTGTTTTTT. The chain joins TRBV6-5 to TRBJ1-4, with D hard to call. V lost 7 bases, J lost 0 bases, and 6 bases lay in between. The CDR3 consists of 13 residues. The V gene's germline CDR1 is MNHEY and CDR2 SVGAGI.

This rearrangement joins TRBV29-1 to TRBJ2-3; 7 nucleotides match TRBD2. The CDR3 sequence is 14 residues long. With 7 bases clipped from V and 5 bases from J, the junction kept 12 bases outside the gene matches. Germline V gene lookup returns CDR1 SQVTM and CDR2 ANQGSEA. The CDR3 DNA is TGCAGCGGCTCAAGCGGGACCCTTAGAGATACGCAGTATTTT. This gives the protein CSGSSGTLRDTQYF.

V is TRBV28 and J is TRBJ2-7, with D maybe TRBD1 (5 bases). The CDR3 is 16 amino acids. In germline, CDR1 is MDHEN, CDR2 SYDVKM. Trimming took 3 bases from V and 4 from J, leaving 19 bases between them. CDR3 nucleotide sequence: TGTGCCAGCAGTTTTCCCCTTCAGGGTTTCAGGTACGAGCAGTACTTC. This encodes CASSFPLQGFRYEQYF. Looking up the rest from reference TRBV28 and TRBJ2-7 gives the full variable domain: DVKVTQSSRYLVKRTGEKVFLECVQDMDHENMFWYRQDPGLGLRLIYFSYDVKMKEKGDIPEGYSVSREKKERFSLILESASTNQTSMYLCASSFPLQGFRYEQYFGPGTRLTVT.

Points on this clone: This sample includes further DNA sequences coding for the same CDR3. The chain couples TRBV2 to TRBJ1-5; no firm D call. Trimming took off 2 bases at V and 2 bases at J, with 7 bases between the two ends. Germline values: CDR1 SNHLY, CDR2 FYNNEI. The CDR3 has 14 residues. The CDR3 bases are TGTGCCAGCAGTGAACAGGCAGGCAATCAGCCCCAGCATTTT. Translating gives CASSEQAGNQPQHF.

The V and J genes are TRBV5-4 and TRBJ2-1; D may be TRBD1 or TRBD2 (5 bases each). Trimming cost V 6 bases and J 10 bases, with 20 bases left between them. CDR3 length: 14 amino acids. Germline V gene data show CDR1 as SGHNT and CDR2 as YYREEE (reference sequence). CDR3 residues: CASTPGPDLSEQFF. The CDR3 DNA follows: TGTGCCAGCACCCCGGGACCAGATCTATCAGAGCAGTTCTTC.

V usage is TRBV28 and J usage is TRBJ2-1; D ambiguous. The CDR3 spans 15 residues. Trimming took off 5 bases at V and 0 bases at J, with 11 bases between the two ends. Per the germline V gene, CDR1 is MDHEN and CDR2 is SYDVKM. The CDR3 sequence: CASSATLSSYNEQFF. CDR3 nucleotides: TGTGCCAGCAGTGCTACTCTGAGCTCCTACAATGAGCAGTTCTTC. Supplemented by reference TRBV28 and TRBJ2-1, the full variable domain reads DVKVTQSSRYLVKRTGEKVFLECVQDMDHENMFWYRQDPGLGLRLIYFSYDVKMKEKGDIPEGYSVSREKKERFSLILESASTNQTSMYLCASSATLSSYNEQFFGPGTRLTVL.

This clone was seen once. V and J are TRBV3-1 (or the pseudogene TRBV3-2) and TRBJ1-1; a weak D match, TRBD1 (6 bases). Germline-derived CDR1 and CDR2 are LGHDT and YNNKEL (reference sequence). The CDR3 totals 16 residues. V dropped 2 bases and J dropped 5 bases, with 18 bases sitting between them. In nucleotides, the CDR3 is TGTGCCAGCAGCCAACCTCTTAGCAGGGGTGGAACTGAAGCTTTCTTT. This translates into CASSQPLSRGGTEAFF.

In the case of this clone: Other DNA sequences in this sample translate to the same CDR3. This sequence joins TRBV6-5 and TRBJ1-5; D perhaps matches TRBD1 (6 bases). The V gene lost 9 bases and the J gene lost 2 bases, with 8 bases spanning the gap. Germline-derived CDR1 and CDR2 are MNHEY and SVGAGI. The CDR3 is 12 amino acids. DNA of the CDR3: TGTGCCAGTCGACAGGGCAATCAGCCCCAGCATTTT. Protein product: CASRQGNQPQHF.

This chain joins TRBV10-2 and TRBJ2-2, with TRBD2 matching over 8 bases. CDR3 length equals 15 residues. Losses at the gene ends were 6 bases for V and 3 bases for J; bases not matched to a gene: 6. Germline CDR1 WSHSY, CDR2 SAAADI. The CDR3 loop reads CASRRRGGHTGELFF. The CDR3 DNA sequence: TGCGCCAGCAGGAGACGGGGGGGCCACACCGGGGAGCTGTTTTTT.

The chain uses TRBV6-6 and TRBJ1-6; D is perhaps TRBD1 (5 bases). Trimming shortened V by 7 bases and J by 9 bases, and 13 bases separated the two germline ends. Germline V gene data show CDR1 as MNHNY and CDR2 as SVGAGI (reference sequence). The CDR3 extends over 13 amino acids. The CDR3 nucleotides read TGTGCCAGCATGCAGGGCCTTACTTCACCCCTCCACTTT. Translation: CASMQGLTSPLHF.

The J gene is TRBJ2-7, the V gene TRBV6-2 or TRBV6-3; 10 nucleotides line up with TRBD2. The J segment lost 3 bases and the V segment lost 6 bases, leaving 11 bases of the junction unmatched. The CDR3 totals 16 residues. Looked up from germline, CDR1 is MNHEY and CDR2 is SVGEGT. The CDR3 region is CASSPRDSGRDYEQYF. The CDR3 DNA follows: TGTGCCAGCAGCCCCCGGGACAGCGGGAGGGACTACGAGCAGTACTTC.

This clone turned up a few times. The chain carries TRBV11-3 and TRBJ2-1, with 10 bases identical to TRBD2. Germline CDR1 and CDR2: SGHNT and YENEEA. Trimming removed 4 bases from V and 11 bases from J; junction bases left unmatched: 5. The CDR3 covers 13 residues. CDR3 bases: TGTGCCAGCAGCTGGACTAGCGGCGGGAAGCAGTTCTTC. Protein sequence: CASSWTSGGKQFF.

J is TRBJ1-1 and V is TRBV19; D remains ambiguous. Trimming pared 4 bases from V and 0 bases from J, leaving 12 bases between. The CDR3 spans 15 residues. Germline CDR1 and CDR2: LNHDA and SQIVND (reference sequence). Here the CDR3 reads CASSTSGSMNTEAFF. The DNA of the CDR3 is TGTGCCAGTAGTACCTCTGGCAGCATGAACACTGAAGCTTTCTTT.

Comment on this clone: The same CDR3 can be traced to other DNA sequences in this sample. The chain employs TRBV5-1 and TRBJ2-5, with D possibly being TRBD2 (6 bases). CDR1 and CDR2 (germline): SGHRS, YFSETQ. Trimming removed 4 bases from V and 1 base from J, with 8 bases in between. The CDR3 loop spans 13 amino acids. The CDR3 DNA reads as TGCGCCAGCAGCAGGGAGGTCCAAGAGACCCAGTACTTC. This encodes CASSREVQETQYF.